Listed below are T cell receptor beta chains from one sample, sequenced in a study of T cell responses to AZD1222 COVID-19 vaccine. The method was immunoSEQ multiplex PCR; TCRdb's version includes in-frame clones alone and lacks a portion of them. The sample carries about 170,000 clones, 92% recorded once. Sample: peripheral blood, taken on day 0 of AZD1222 vaccination. The receptors originated from an adult in good health. CDR3s include the opening cysteine and the closing phenylalanine or tryptophan. Each record gives: D gene, V gene, clone size, J gene, CDR3 protein, CDR3 DNA. The D gene is left open where the match is weak. Clone sizes are given selectively: once, few, many, or a class where the clone is expanded.

D: .
V: TRBV5-4
size: .
J: TRBJ2-5
CDR3: CASRPRQGETQYF
DNA: TGTGCCAGCAGACCGCGACAAGGGGAGACCCAGTACTTC

D: TRBD1
V: TRBV6-5
size: .
J: TRBJ1-5
CDR3: CASSQLGQGNQPQHF
DNA: TGTGCCAGCAGTCAACTTGGACAGGGGAATCAGCCCCAGCATTTT

D: .
V: TRBV3-1/TRBV3-2
size: .
J: TRBJ2-5
CDR3: CASSQVAETQYF
DNA: TGTGCCAGCAGCCAAGTCGCGGAGACCCAGTACTTC

D: TRBD2
V: TRBV9
size: .
J: TRBJ2-2
CDR3: CASSPLSGGYTGELFF
DNA: TGTGCCAGCAGCCCCCTTAGCGGGGGGTACACCGGGGAGCTGTTTTTT

D: TRBD1
V: TRBV19
size: .
J: TRBJ2-7
CDR3: CASSAGQGGLHYEQYF
DNA: TGTGCCAGTAGTGCGGGACAGGGCGGTTTGCACTACGAGCAGTACTTC

D: .
V: TRBV6-5
size: .
J: TRBJ2-7
CDR3: CASSTYEQYF
DNA: TGTGCCAGCTCCACCTACGAGCAGTACTTC

D: TRBD1
V: TRBV11-3
size: .
J: TRBJ2-5
CDR3: CASSHGQGAGETQYF
DNA: TGTGCCAGCAGCCACGGACAGGGGGCTGGGGAGACCCAGTACTTC

D: .
V: TRBV5-1
size: .
J: TRBJ2-7
CDR3: CASSFNRAPYEQYF
DNA: TGCGCCAGCAGCTTCAACAGGGCACCCTACGAGCAGTACTTC

D: TRBD1
V: TRBV5-8
size: .
J: TRBJ1-5
CDR3: CASSGGTGVRNQPQHF
DNA: TGTGCCAGCAGCGGAGGGACAGGGGTGAGGAATCAGCCCCAGCATTTT

D: .
V: TRBV18
size: .
J: TRBJ1-4
CDR3: CASSLFGDNEKLFF
DNA: TGTGCCAGCTCCCTCTTTGGGGATAATGAAAAACTGTTTTTT

D: .
V: TRBV7-2
size: .
J: TRBJ2-5
CDR3: CASSLGVPGLGESQYF
DNA: TGTGCCAGCAGCTTAGGAGTTCCAGGGCTGGGAGAGTCCCAGTACTTC

D: TRBD2
V: TRBV7-3
size: .
J: TRBJ2-1
CDR3: CASSYSGSPRNEQFF
DNA: TGTGCCAGCAGCTATAGCGGGAGCCCGAGGAATGAGCAGTTCTTC

D: .
V: TRBV29-1
size: once
J: TRBJ2-3
CDR3: CSVDKAGPTDTQYF
DNA: TGCAGCGTTGATAAGGCAGGGCCCACAGATACGCAGTATTTT

D: .
V: TRBV25-1
size: .
J: TRBJ2-1
CDR3: CASSHNVLRDTPNNEQFF
DNA: TGTGCCAGCAGTCATAACGTCTTGCGGGACACCCCCAACAATGAGCAGTTCTTC

D: .
V: TRBV5-5
size: once
J: TRBJ2-7
CDR3: CASSPLGSQSYF
DNA: TGTGCCAGCAGCCCCCTTGGGTCTCAGTCGTACTTC

D: .
V: TRBV4-2
size: .
J: TRBJ1-4
CDR3: CASSQDLTQGAEKLFF
DNA: TGTGCCAGCAGCCAAGATCTGACACAGGGAGCTGAAAAACTGTTTTTT

D: .
V: TRBV6-5
size: .
J: TRBJ2-1
CDR3: CASSYVGQGPNNEQFF
DNA: TGTGCCAGCAGTTACGTGGGTCAGGGGCCGAACAATGAGCAGTTCTTC

D: TRBD1
V: TRBV5-5
size: .
J: TRBJ1-1
CDR3: CASSSLGDRLNTEAFF
DNA: TGTGCCAGCAGCTCCTTGGGGGACAGGCTGAACACTGAAGCTTTCTTT

D: .
V: TRBV9
size: .
J: TRBJ1-2
CDR3: CASSVDPGSFYGYTF
DNA: TGTGCCAGCAGCGTAGATCCGGGGAGCTTCTATGGCTACACCTTC

D: TRBD2
V: TRBV9
size: .
J: TRBJ2-7
CDR3: CASSPDGGRVYEQYF
DNA: TGTGCCAGCAGCCCAGACGGCGGGAGGGTGTACGAGCAGTACTTC

D: .
V: TRBV3-1/TRBV3-2
size: .
J: TRBJ1-1
CDR3: CASSQDLTVFTEAFF
DNA: TGTGCCAGCAGCCAAGATTTAACAGTCTTCACTGAAGCTTTCTTT

D: .
V: TRBV19
size: .
J: TRBJ2-7
CDR3: CASSTGRGPYEQYF
DNA: TGTGCCAGTAGTACGGGCAGGGGCCCATACGAGCAGTACTTC